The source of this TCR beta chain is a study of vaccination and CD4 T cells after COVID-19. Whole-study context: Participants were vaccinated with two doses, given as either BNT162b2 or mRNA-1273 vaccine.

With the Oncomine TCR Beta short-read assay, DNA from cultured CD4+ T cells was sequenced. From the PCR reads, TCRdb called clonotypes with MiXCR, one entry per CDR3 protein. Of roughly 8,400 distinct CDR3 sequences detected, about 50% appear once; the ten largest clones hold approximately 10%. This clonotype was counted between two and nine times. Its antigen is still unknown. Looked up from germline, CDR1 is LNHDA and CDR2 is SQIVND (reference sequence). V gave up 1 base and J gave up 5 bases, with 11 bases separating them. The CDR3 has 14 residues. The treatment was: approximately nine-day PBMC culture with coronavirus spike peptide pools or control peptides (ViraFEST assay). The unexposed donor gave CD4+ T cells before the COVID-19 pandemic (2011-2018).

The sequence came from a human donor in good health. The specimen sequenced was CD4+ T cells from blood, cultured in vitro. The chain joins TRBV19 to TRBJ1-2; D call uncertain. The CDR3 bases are TGTGCCAGTAGTATAGGAGGAGGGCTTTATGGCTACACCTTC. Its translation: CASSIGGGLYGYTF.